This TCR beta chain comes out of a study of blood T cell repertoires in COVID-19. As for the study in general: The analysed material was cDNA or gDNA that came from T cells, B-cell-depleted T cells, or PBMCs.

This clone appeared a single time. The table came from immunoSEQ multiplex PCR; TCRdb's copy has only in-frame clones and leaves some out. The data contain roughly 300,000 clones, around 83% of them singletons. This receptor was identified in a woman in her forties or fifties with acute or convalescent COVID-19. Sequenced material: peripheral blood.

CDR3 DNA: TGTGCCAGCAGTTGGGTAGGGGGCCATGAGCAGTTCTTC. Protein sequence: CASSWVGGHEQFF. V usage is TRBV12-3 or TRBV12-4 and J usage is TRBJ2-1; TRBD1 agrees at 7 bases. V was clipped by 4 bases and J by 8 bases; unmatched bases: 5. CDR3 length equals 13 residues.